This T cell receptor (beta chain) was sequenced during a study of preoperative IRX-2 immunotherapy in early breast cancer. The method was immunoSEQ multiplex PCR; TCRdb's version includes in-frame clones alone and lacks a portion of them. The sample has about 23,000 clones, approximately 92% seen once; the top ten hold more than 8.5%. The treatment: preoperative locoregional IRX-2 cytokine immunotherapy. Samples came from a phase Ib trial of preoperative locoregional IRX-2 cytokine immunotherapy. The germline V gene has CDR1 LNHNV and CDR2 YYDKDF (reference sequence). The CDR3 extends over 16 amino acids. The ends lost 3 bases at V and 5 bases at J; junction bases unmatched: 8.

The chain combines TRBV15 with TRBJ2-5; TRBD2 agrees at 11 bases. The sample here was tumor tissue, taken after IRX-2 immunotherapy. The clonotype comes from a human donor with breast cancer. CDR3 DNA: TGTGCCACCAGCAGGAGAACTAGCGGGGGAGGCGAGACCCAGTACTTC. Its protein is CATSRRTSGGGETQYF.